The next 6 T cell receptor beta chains were all read from a single sample in a study of regulatory T cells in long-lasting Graves disease. Time point here: persistent/refractory GD, antithyroid drugs over 5 years with positive TRAb. The TCR library was made from RNA that had been extracted from PBMCs in TRIzol. Assembly of TCR beta libraries relied on iRepertoire HTBI primers together with Arm-PCR of CDR3 regions. TCRdb processed the multiplex PCR reads anew with MiXCR; each CDR3 protein has one entry. Of more than 350,000 distinct CDR3 sequences in the sample, 21% are singletons; the top ten hold around an eighth. The source material was peripheral blood mononuclear cells (PBMCs), sampled when the disease was refractory, from a patient treated with antithyroid drugs. These receptors all stem from a female donor with Graves disease.

The chain recombines TRBV4-1 with TRBJ1-5, with D maybe TRBD1 (6 bases). Trimming shortened V by 4 bases and J by 2 bases, and 15 bases separated the two germline ends. Germline CDR1 and CDR2: MGHRA and YSYEKL. This CDR3 comprises 16 residues. The CDR3 here is CASSRTQGYGNQPQHF. Written as DNA, the CDR3 is TGCGCCAGCAGCCGAACGCAGGGGTATGGCAATCAGCCCCAGCATTTT.

This clonotype occurred a few times. The gene calls are TRBV29-1 and TRBJ2-7; D possibly corresponds to TRBD2 (5 bases). The germline V gene has CDR1 SQVTM and CDR2 ANQGSEA. The V gene lost 6 bases and the J gene lost 7 bases, with 16 bases spanning the gap. The CDR3 has 12 amino acids. In DNA, the CDR3 is TGCAGCGTCGTACTAGTAACGGGTGAGCAGTACTTC. Encoded protein: CSVVLVTGEQYF.

This clonotype has only a few counts. V gene TRBV28 combines with J gene TRBJ2-3; TRBD2 matches at 10 bases. The trim removed 3 bases at V and 5 bases at J, leaving 17 bases unmatched. Germline V gene data show CDR1 as MDHEN and CDR2 as SYDVKM. This CDR3 region has 19 residues. The CDR3 nucleotides read TGTGCCAGCAGTTTCCTGCCTAGCGGGAGTCGGTCGGATCGAGATACGCAGTATTTT. This gives the protein CASSFLPSGSRSDRDTQYF.

The chain joins TRBV6-1 to TRBJ2-1; 8 nucleotides align to TRBD2. The CDR3 totals 15 residues. Germline V CDR1 and CDR2: MNHNS, SASEGT. V trimming: 9 bases; J trimming: 6 bases; junction bases outside the gene matches: 13. The CDR3 loop reads CASKPGLGRGNEQFF. CDR3 coding DNA: TGTGCCAGTAAACCGGGACTAGGGAGAGGCAATGAGCAGTTCTTC.

This clonotype was observed a few times. V usage is TRBV7-9 and J usage is TRBJ2-2, with D possibly matching TRBD2 (5 bases). Per the germline V gene, CDR1 is SEHNR and CDR2 is FQNEAQ (reference sequence). The CDR3 is 15 amino acids. The V and J ends lost 3 bases and 1 base respectively, with 9 bases between them. The CDR3 sequence: CASSFSEGNTGELFF. The CDR3 region has the DNA TGTGCCAGCAGCTTCTCCGAGGGGAACACCGGGGAGCTGTTTTTT. The variable domain in full, with the rest retrieved from reference TRBV7-9 and TRBJ2-2, is DTGVSQNPRHKITKRGQNVTFRCDPISEHNRLYWYRQTLGQGPEFLTYFQNEAQLEKSRLLSDRFSAERPKGSFSTLEIQRTEQGDSAMYLCASSFSEGNTGELFFGEGSRLTVL.

There are many counts of this clonotype. The chain links TRBV7-3 to TRBJ2-2; no clear D gene. The CDR3 loop spans 14 amino acids. With 4 bases removed from V and 0 bases from J, the gap between germline ends came to 6 bases. Per the germline V gene, CDR1 is SGHTA and CDR2 is FQGTGA. The CDR3 region is CASSSETNTGELFF. As DNA, the CDR3 is TGTGCCAGCAGCTCGGAGACGAACACCGGGGAGCTGTTTTTT.